This TCR beta chain was obtained from a study of blood T cell repertoires in COVID-19. Overall study: There were acute and convalescent COVID-19 samples, and they came from the United States, Italy and Spain.

Residents of approximately 25 US areas, aged roughly 18 to 89 years, made up the participants. The study assigned cohorts using participant-reported clinical history. TCRdb keeps only in-frame clones here, not all; method: immunoSEQ multiplex PCR. The table records approximately 180,000 clones, roughly 90% of them present only once. The receptor was derived from a human donor with acute COVID-19. The donor label of this sample is uncertain. The sequenced material came from PBMCs or T cells enriched from blood (not recorded which).

The CDR3 nucleotides are TGCGCCAGCAGCCAAGGGGGCACCTACAATGAGCAGTTCTTC. As protein: CASSQGGTYNEQFF. The rearrangement uses TRBV4-1 and TRBJ2-1; D might be TRBD1 (5 bases). CDR3 length equals 14 residues. Germline lookup yields CDR1 MGHRA and CDR2 YSYEKL. V was pared by 1 base and J by 2 bases, with 6 bases between.